The 11 T cell receptor beta chains below all came from one sample that was sequenced in a study of OX40 agonist ivuxolimab in advanced cancers. Profiling relied on immunoSEQ multiplex PCR, and the TCRdb table lists in-frame clones only, not all of them. The sample lists tens of thousands of clones; around nine tenths were seen once. The sample was CD4+ or CD8+ T cells sorted from blood, taken in a trial of the OX40 agonist ivuxolimab. The receptors were gathered from an adult with an advanced solid tumor such as melanoma, head and neck, liver or kidney cancer.

The rearrangement joins TRBV28 to TRBJ1-2; D is undetermined. The ends were cut back, 3 bases at V and 2 bases at J, with 10 bases in the middle. The CDR3 is 14 amino acids. Germline CDR1 MDHEN, CDR2 SYDVKM. This chain's CDR3 is CASSFRSENYGYTF. The DNA of the CDR3 is TGTGCCAGCAGTTTTCGGAGCGAAAACTATGGCTACACCTTC.

CDR3 nucleotide sequence: TGTGCCAGCAGTTACCTTGACAATGAGCAGTTCTTC. This encodes CASSYLDNEQFF. The V and J genes are TRBV6-6 and TRBJ2-1; D remains ambiguous. The CDR3 covers 12 residues. Looked up from germline, CDR1 is MNHNY and CDR2 is SVGAGI (reference sequence). V lost 2 bases and J 5 bases, leaving 4 bases between the germline ends.

The genes are TRBV5-4 and TRBJ2-1; D tentatively reads TRBD1 or TRBD2 (6 bases each). The CDR3 totals 15 residues. Looked up from germline, CDR1 is SGHNT and CDR2 is YYREEE (reference sequence). Trimming took off 1 base at V and 5 bases at J, with 13 bases between the two ends. The CDR3 bases are TGTGCCAGCAGCTTGTCCCGGGGGCTCGACAATGAGCAGTTCTTC. Protein product: CASSLSRGLDNEQFF.

Many counts were recorded for this clone. The V call is TRBV15, the J call TRBJ1-1; D perhaps matches TRBD1 (5 bases). The length of the CDR3 is 15 residues. CDR1 is LNHNV and CDR2 is YYDKDF in the germline V gene (reference sequence). Trimming removed 0 bases from V and 6 bases from J, with 14 bases in between. CDR3 coding DNA: TGTGCCACCAGCAGAGATGGGGGAACGGGCGCTGAAGCTTTCTTT. Protein sequence: CATSRDGGTGAEAFF.

This sequence joins TRBV5-4 and TRBJ2-7; the D gene is possibly TRBD1 (5 bases). The ends were cut back, 7 bases at V and 3 bases at J, with 14 bases in the middle. The CDR3 has 13 amino acids. CDR1 SGHNT and CDR2 YYREEE come from the germline V gene (reference sequence). The CDR3 loop reads CASARDGDYEQYF. The CDR3 nucleotides read TGTGCCAGCGCCAGGGATGGGGACTACGAGCAGTACTTC.

V usage is TRBV27 and J usage is TRBJ2-3, with a possible D match to TRBD1 (6 bases). Trimming stripped 3 bases from V and 1 base from J, with 14 bases between. The CDR3 contains 16 residues. Germline V gene lookup returns CDR1 MNHEY and CDR2 SMNVEV (reference sequence). The CDR3 reads CASSFQAAGGTDTQYF. The CDR3, as DNA: TGTGCCAGCAGTTTTCAGGCGGCAGGGGGCACAGATACGCAGTATTTT.

V and J are TRBV21-1 and TRBJ1-5; the table's D call of TRBD1 was not tested on the DNA. TRBV21-1 is a pseudogene. CDR3 length: 15 residues. CDR3 in DNA: TGTGCCAGCAGCACAAGGGACAGGGGGAACCAGCCCCAGCATTTT. Its translation is CASSTRDRGNQPQHF.

The J gene is TRBJ1-5, the V gene TRBV4-3, with 9 nucleotides matching TRBD1. Germline V lookup: CDR1 LGHNA, CDR2 YSLEER. Trimming removed 0 bases from V and 5 bases from J; junction bases left unmatched: 17. The CDR3 runs 20 residues. The CDR3 DNA sequence: TGCGCCAGCAGCCAAGATTATCAGGGACAGGGCCCTGCGTGGGATCAGCCCCAGCATTTT. It is translated as CASSQDYQGQGPAWDQPQHF.

DNA of the CDR3: TGTGCCAGCAGACTAGTACTGGCGAATGAGCAGTTCTTC. It is translated as CASRLVLANEQFF. The chain is built from TRBV2 and TRBJ2-1; maybe TRBD2 (5 bases). Germline loops: CDR1 SNHLY, CDR2 FYNNEI. Trimming stripped 6 bases from V and 7 bases from J, with 13 bases between. The CDR3 is 13 amino acids.

This chain uses TRBV29-1 with TRBJ2-5; 11 positions match TRBD2. After removal of 6 bases from V and 4 bases from J, the junction contained 16 bases not matched to a gene. Germline CDR1 and CDR2: SQVTM and ANQGSEA. The CDR3 has 17 amino acids. CDR3 amino acids: CSVGPQLAGASIETQYF. CDR3 DNA sequence: TGCAGCGTGGGTCCACAACTAGCGGGGGCGTCCATAGAGACCCAGTACTTC.

The rearrangement uses TRBV7-9 and TRBJ2-7, with TRBD1 matching 7 bases. Germline loops: CDR1 SEHNR, CDR2 FQNEAQ (reference sequence). CDR3 length: 15 amino acids. V dropped 4 bases and J dropped 1; count of bases not matched to a gene: 7. CDR3 protein: CASSYGQGDSYEQYF. The CDR3 nucleotides are TGTGCCAGCAGCTATGGCCAGGGGGATTCCTACGAGCAGTACTTC.